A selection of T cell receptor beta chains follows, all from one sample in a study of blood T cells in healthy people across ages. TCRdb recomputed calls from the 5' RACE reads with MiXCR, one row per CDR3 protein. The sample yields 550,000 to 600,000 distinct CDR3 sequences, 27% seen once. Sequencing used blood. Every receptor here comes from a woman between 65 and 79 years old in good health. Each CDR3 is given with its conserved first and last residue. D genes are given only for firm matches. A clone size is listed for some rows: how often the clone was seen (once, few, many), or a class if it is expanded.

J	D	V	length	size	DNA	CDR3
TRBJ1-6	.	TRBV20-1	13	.	TGCAGTGCCAGGGACAAACGGGATTCACCCCTCCACTTT	CSARDKRDSPLHF
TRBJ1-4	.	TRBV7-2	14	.	TGTGCCAGCAGTTCAGGGACATGGGGTGAAAAACTGTTTTTT	CASSSGTWGEKLFF
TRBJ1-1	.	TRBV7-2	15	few	TGTGCCAGCAGCTTGTTGAATTGGGGGAACACTGAAGCTTTCTTT	CASSLLNWGNTEAFF
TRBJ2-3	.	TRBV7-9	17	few	TGTGCCAGCAGCTTCCCGTGGGGCTCCCTCAGCACAGATACGCAGTATTTT	CASSFPWGSLSTDTQYF
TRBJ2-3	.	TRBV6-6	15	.	TGTGCCAGCAGTTACTCTCTAGGGGGAGGGGATACGCAGTATTTT	CASSYSLGGGDTQYF
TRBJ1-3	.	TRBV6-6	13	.	TGTGCCAGCAGGACGACAGCTGGAAACACCATATATTTT	CASRTTAGNTIYF
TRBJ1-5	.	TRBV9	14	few	TGTGCCAGCAGCAAAGGGATGGGAGATCAGCCCCAGCATTTT	CASSKGMGDQPQHF
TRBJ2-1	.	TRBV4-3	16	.	TGCGCCAGCAGCCAATTGGCCATAAGCTCCTACAATGAGCAGTTCTTC	CASSQLAISSYNEQFF
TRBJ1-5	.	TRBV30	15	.	TGTGCCTGGAGTGTAGGTGGACAGTACAATCAGCCCCAGCATTTT	CAWSVGGQYNQPQHF
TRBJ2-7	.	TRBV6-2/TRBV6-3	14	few	TGTGCCAGCAAAACAGATTACGGGGGTTCCGAGCAGTACTTC	CASKTDYGGSEQYF
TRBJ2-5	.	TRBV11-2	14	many	TGTGCCAGCAGCTTCAACTTGTACCAAGAGACCCAGTACTTC	CASSFNLYQETQYF
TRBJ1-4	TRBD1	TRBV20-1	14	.	TGCAGTGCTAGCGACCGAGGGACAGCTGAAAAACTGTTTTTT	CSASDRGTAEKLFF
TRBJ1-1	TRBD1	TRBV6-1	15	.	TGTGCCAGCAGGGGACAGGCTACGTCTTTTCGGGGCGCTTTCTTT	CASRGQATSFRGAFF
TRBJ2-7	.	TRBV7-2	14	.	TGTGCCAGCTCGACAGATTCTCACTCCTACGAGCAGTACTTC	CASSTDSHSYEQYF
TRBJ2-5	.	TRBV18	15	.	TGTGCCAGCTCACCACCGGTTGGGACGGGAGAGACCCAGTACTTC	CASSPPVGTGETQYF
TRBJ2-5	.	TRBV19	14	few	TGTGCCAGTAGTTCTACAGGAAGTAAAGAGACCCAGTACTTC	CASSSTGSKETQYF
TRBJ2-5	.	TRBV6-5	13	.	TGTGCCAGCAGTTCCGGGGCCCGGGGGACCCAGTACTTC	CASSSGARGTQYF
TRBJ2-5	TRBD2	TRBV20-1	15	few	TGCAGTGCTAGAGCTAGCGGGGGGAGATCGGAGACCCAGTACTTC	CSARASGGRSETQYF
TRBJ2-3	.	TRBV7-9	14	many	TGTGCCAGCAGCTTAGCTCCTAGCACAGATACGCAGTATTTT	CASSLAPSTDTQYF
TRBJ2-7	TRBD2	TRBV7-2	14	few	TGTGCCAGCAGCTTTCCGGGGGGGGCCTACGAGCAGTACTTC	CASSFPGGAYEQYF
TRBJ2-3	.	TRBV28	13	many	TGTGCCAGCAGTGGGTCGTTCACAGATACGCAGTATTTT	CASSGSFTDTQYF
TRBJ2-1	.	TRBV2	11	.	TGTGCCAGCCTGGGGGAGAGTGAGCAGTTCTTC	CASLGESEQFF
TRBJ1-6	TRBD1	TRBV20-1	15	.	TGCAGTGCTAGAACCGGGACAGCCAATAATTCACCCCTCCACTTT	CSARTGTANNSPLHF
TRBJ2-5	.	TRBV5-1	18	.	TGCGCCAGCAGCTTGGTGATCCGACTCCCGTCGTTGCAAGAGACCCAGTACTTC	CASSLVIRLPSLQETQYF
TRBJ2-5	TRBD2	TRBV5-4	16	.	TGTGCCAGCAGCTTTTCAAGCGGGGGTCTTTTAGAGACCCAGTACTTC	CASSFSSGGLLETQYF
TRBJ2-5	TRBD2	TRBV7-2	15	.	TGTACCAGCACCCTTATAGCGGGAATGGGAGAGACCCAGTACTTC	CTSTLIAGMGETQYF
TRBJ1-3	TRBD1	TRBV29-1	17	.	TGCACTTTGGACCGGGACAGGGGTTTCAGACTTCGGAACACCATATATTTT	CTLDRDRGFRLRNTIYF
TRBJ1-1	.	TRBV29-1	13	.	TGCAGCGTTGAAGACAGAATGAACACTGAAGCTTTCTTT	CSVEDRMNTEAFF
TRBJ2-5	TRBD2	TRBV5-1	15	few	TGCGCCAGCAGCGCAGAGGGGACTAGCGGAGGGGGCCAGTACTTC	CASSAEGTSGGGQYF
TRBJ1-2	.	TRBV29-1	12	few	TGCAGCGTGCGGAAGACTGTCTATGGCTACACCTTC	CSVRKTVYGYTF
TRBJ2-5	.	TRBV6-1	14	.	TGTGCCAGCAGTGAATACCAGGGGCAAGAGACCCAGTACTTC	CASSEYQGQETQYF
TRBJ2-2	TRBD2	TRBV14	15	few	TGTGCCAGCAGCCAAGACGCGGGAGTCACCGGGGAGCTGTTTTTT	CASSQDAGVTGELFF
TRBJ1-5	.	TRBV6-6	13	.	TGTGCCAGCAGTTACTCAATCGACCAGCCCCAGCATTTT	CASSYSIDQPQHF